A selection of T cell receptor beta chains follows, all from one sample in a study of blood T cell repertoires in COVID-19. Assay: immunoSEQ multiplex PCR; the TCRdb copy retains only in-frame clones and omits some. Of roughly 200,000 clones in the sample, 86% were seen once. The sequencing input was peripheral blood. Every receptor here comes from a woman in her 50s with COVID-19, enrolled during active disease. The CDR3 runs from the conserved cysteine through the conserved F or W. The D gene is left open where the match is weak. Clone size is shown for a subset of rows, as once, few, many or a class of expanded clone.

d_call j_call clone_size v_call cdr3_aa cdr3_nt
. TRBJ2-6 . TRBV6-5 CASSYSSPGANVLTF TGTGCCAGCAGTTACTCCAGTCCTGGGGCCAACGTCCTGACTTTC
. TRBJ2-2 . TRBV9 CASSVGQGYTGELFF TGTGCCAGCAGCGTAGGCCAGGGTTACACCGGGGAGCTGTTTTTT
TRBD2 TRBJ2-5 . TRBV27 CASSLSRGAGETQYF TGTGCCAGCAGTTTATCGCGGGGGGCCGGAGAGACCCAGTACTTC
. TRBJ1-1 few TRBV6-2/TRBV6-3 CASSYFLGTTEAFF TGTGCCAGCAGTTACTTCCTCGGTACCACTGAAGCTTTCTTT
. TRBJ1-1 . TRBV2 CASSESGGGYEAFF TGTGCCAGCAGTGAATCGGGCGGCGGGTATGAAGCTTTCTTT
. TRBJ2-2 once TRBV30 CAWSVGRVSGELFF TGTGCCTGGAGTGTCGGGCGGGTTTCCGGGGAGCTGTTTTTT
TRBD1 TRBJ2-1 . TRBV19 CAISKGAGSYNEQFF TGTGCCATTAGTAAGGGGGCCGGGTCCTACAATGAGCAGTTCTTC
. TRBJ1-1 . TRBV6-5 CASSLGAFTEAFF TGTGCCAGCAGCCTGGGGGCCTTCACTGAAGCTTTCTTT
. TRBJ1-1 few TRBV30 CAWSADRRTEAFF TGTGCCTGGAGCGCCGACAGGCGCACTGAAGCTTTCTTT
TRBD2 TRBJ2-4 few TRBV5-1 CASSLSRSGGIQYF TGCGCCAGCAGCTTGTCCAGGTCGGGGGGCATTCAGTACTTC
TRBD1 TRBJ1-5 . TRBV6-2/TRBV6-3 CASSYYRGQYSNQPQHF TGTGCCAGCAGTTACTATCGGGGACAGTATAGCAATCAGCCCCAGCATTTT
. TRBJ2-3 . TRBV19 CASRYGSTDTQYF TGTGCCAGTAGATACGGTAGCACAGATACGCAGTATTTT
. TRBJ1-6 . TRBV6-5 CASSYRGGAYNSPLHF TGTGCCAGCAGTTACCGCGGGGGGGCTTATAATTCACCCCTCCACTTT
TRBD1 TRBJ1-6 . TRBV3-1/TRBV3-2 CASSQDTDRAYSPLHF TGTGCCAGCAGCCAAGATACGGACAGGGCATATTCACCCCTCCACTTT
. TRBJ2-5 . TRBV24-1 CATSSFNRDLQETQYF TGTGCCACCAGTTCATTCAACAGGGACCTCCAAGAGACCCAGTACTTC
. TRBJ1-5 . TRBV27 CASSPLNQPQHF TGTGCCAGCAGTCCCCTTAATCAGCCCCAGCATTTT
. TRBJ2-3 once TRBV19 CASSTGVNTQYF TGTGCCAGTAGTACAGGGGTGAATACGCAGTATTTT